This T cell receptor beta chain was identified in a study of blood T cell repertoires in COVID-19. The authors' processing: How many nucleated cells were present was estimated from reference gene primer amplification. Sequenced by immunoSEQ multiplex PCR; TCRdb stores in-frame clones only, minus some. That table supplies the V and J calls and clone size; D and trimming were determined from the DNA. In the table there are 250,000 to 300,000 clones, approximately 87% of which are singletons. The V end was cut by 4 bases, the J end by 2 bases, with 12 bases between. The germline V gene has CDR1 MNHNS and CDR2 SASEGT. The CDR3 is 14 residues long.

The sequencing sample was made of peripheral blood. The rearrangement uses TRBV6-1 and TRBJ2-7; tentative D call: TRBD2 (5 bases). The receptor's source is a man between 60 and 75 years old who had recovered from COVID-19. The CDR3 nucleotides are TGTGCCAGCAGTGGACGGACTGCTCCCTACGAGCAGTACTTC. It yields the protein CASSGRTAPYEQYF.